Shown below are 23 T cell receptor beta chains from a single sample sequenced in a study of human T cells and chemical hapten exposure. Time point meaning: patch test 1, 2 weeks after DPC sensitization. Specified treatment: therapeutic diphenylcyclopropenone sensitization with weekly scalp DPC. TCRdb re-analysed the RACE reads in MiXCR, keeping a single row per CDR3 protein. The table records 350,000 or so distinct CDR3 sequences, approximately 6.3% of them present only once. The specimen comprised whole blood, sampled in connection with sensitization to the hapten diphenylcyclopropenone (DPC). Receptors were obtained from a woman between 18 and 29 years old with alopecia areata. Some clones in this sample may be carry-over from other donors' samples.

In its sample, this clonotype was seen a few times. The genes are TRBV29-1 and TRBJ1-3; the D gene is possibly TRBD1 (5 bases). Germline V gene sequence: CDR1 SQVTM, CDR2 ANQGSEA. Trimming stripped 1 base from V and 2 bases from J, with 12 bases between. CDR3 size: 15 residues. In DNA, the CDR3 is TGCAGCGTTGAAGTCGGGGGTTGGGCTGGAAACACCATATATTTT. This codes for CSVEVGGWAGNTIYF.

The table lists this clonotype with a few counts. The CDR3 DNA sequence: TGCGCCAGCAGCCACCCTGACGGAATAGGTAATTCACCCCTCCACTTT. This encodes CASSHPDGIGNSPLHF. This rearrangement joins TRBV4-1 to TRBJ1-6; D is undetermined. Germline CDR1 reads MGHRA; CDR2 reads YSYEKL. The length of the CDR3 is 16 residues. The V gene lost 3 bases and the J gene lost 6 bases, with 15 bases spanning the gap.

This clonotype was seen at least ten times. J is TRBJ2-4 and V is TRBV7-2; D possibly uses TRBD1 or TRBD2 (5 bases each). Trimming removed 1 base at V and 0 bases at J, with 13 bases between. Germline CDR1 reads SGHTA; CDR2 reads FQGNSA. The CDR3 totals 17 residues. The CDR3 is CASSLGWGREAKNIQYF. The CDR3 DNA sequence: TGTGCCAGCAGCTTAGGTTGGGGGAGAGAAGCCAAAAACATTCAGTACTTC.

This clonotype has more than one count but fewer than ten. This chain links TRBV4-2 with TRBJ1-2; TRBD1 might be the D (6 bases). Trimming took off 1 base at V and 7 bases at J, with 13 bases between the two ends. The CDR3 totals 14 residues. Germline loops: CDR1 LGHNA, CDR2 YNFKEQ. Here the CDR3 DNA reads TGTGCCAGCAGCCAAGGAGAACAGGGCTCTGGCTACACCTTC. This translates into CASSQGEQGSGYTF.

V is TRBV6-5 and J is TRBJ2-3; D unclear. With 2 bases removed from V and 5 bases from J, the gap between germline ends came to 8 bases. Germline values: CDR1 MNHEY, CDR2 SVGAGI. CDR3 length equals 13 residues. The CDR3 reads CASSYAAGDTQYF. CDR3 nucleotide sequence: TGTGCCAGCAGTTACGCTGCCGGAGATACGCAGTATTTT.

This sequence joins TRBV3-1 and TRBJ2-2, with TRBD2 matching 11 bases. This CDR3 spans 16 amino acids. V dropped 4 bases and J dropped 6; count of bases not matched to a gene: 7. The germline gives CDR1 LGHDT, CDR2 YNNKEL (reference sequence). The chain's CDR3 is CASSLRTSGGSGELFF. CDR3 nucleotides: TGTGCCAGCAGCCTTCGAACTAGCGGGGGTTCCGGGGAGCTGTTTTTT.

V and J are TRBV2 and TRBJ1-5; D is undetermined. V lost 6 bases and J 7 bases, leaving 13 bases between the germline ends. CDR1 is SNHLY and CDR2 is FYNNEI in the germline V gene. This CDR3 contains 13 residues. CDR3 sequence: CASSPYKEQPQHF. CDR3 nucleotides: TGTGCCAGCAGCCCATATAAAGAGCAGCCCCAGCATTTT.

With regard to this clonotype: An end of the junction differs from the germline gene, which may be a read error. The J gene is TRBJ2-7, the V gene TRBV7-7; the D call may be TRBD1 or TRBD2 (5 bases each). CDR1 and CDR2 from the germline V gene are SSHAT and FNYEAQ (reference sequence). The CDR3 covers 13 residues. The DNA of the CDR3 is TGTGCTAGCAGCTCCCAACGTGGGACCGAGCAGTACTTC. Its translation is CASSSQRGTEQYF.

The genes are TRBV2 and TRBJ2-2, with D uncertain. Germline V lookup: CDR1 SNHLY, CDR2 FYNNEI. This CDR3 has 16 amino acids. V lost 5 bases and J lost 4, with 17 bases in between. DNA of the CDR3: TGTGCCAGCAGTCCCTCCCGGACCAGAAGCACCGGGGAGCTGTTTTTT. It translates to CASSPSRTRSTGELFF.

The chain joins TRBV5-1 to TRBJ1-1; 7 bases agree with TRBD1. CDR1 and CDR2 (germline): SGHRS, YFSETQ. CDR3 size: 16 residues. V shed 4 bases and J 3 bases; nucleotides not matched to a gene: 12. CDR3 loop: CASSPGFWQGDTEAFF. The CDR3 coding sequence is TGCGCCAGCAGCCCAGGTTTTTGGCAGGGGGACACTGAAGCTTTCTTT.

The chain combines TRBV15 with TRBJ2-5; a weak D match, TRBD2 (6 bases). Per the germline V gene, CDR1 is LNHNV and CDR2 is YYDKDF (reference sequence). The CDR3 consists of 13 residues. The germline V and J ends were trimmed by 4 bases and 4 bases, with 10 bases remaining between them. CDR3 bases: TGTGCCACCAGCACCGGGGGAACAGAGACCCAGTACTTC. Translation: CATSTGGTETQYF.

In its sample, this clonotype was seen many times. This rearrangement joins TRBV6-1 to TRBJ1-1; D might be TRBD1 (5 bases). Looked up from germline, CDR1 is MNHNS and CDR2 is SASEGT. The V and J ends lost 1 base and 8 bases respectively, with 17 bases between them. The CDR3 runs to 15 residues. In DNA, the CDR3 is TGTGCCAGCAGTGAAGTTGTTAAGGATGGGGGAGAAGCTTTCTTT. Translation: CASSEVVKDGGEAFF.

The V and J genes are TRBV12-3 or TRBV12-4 and TRBJ1-5; the match to TRBD1 covers 9 bases. CDR3 size: 17 residues. Trimming cost V 2 bases and J 3 bases; bases outside gene matches: 8. In DNA form, the CDR3 reads TGTGCCAGCAGTTTAACTCCGGGACAGGGTTACAATCAGCCCCAGCATTTT. As protein: CASSLTPGQGYNQPQHF.

The chain recombines TRBV4-2 with TRBJ2-2; 8 bases line up with TRBD2. This CDR3 contains 19 residues. Germline V gene sequence: CDR1 LGHNA, CDR2 YNFKEQ. V dropped 1 base and J dropped 4; count of bases not matched to a gene: 14. CDR3: CASSQVVDSGVIVTGELFF. Here the CDR3 DNA reads TGTGCCAGCAGCCAAGTTGTGGATAGCGGGGTGATAGTCACCGGGGAGCTGTTTTTT.

This clonotype turned up a few times. The chain couples TRBV2 to TRBJ1-6; the D is unclear. The V gene's germline CDR1 is SNHLY and CDR2 FYNNEI. Trimming shortened V by 1 base and J by 5 bases, and 18 bases separated the two germline ends. The CDR3 consists of 18 residues. This chain's CDR3 is CASSEGGGLVLDNSPLHF. The CDR3 bases are TGTGCCAGCAGTGAAGGCGGAGGCCTCGTATTAGATAATTCACCCCTCCACTTT.

This clonotype was detected many times. The chain uses TRBV10-3 and TRBJ1-2; 8 bases map to TRBD1. The CDR3 is made up of 12 amino acids. V lost 10 bases to trimming and J lost 7 bases; unmatched junction nucleotides: 8. Germline values: CDR1 ENHRY, CDR2 SYGVKD. CDR3 bases: TGTGCCACCACGCAGGGGGCTGCTGGCTACACCTTC. The encoded protein is CATTQGAAGYTF.

The rearrangement joins TRBV14 to TRBJ2-5, with a weak D call TRBD2 (5 bases). Trimming cost V 5 bases and J 7 bases, with 17 bases left between them. Germline CDR1 SGHDN, CDR2 FVKESK. CDR3 length: 14 residues. CDR3 sequence reads: CASSNNNIAGTQYF. CDR3 in DNA: TGTGCCAGCAGCAATAACAACATCGCGGGGACCCAGTACTTC.

V and J are TRBV4-1 and TRBJ1-3, with 8 bases lining up with TRBD1. Trimming at V came to 5 bases and at J to 6 bases, leaving 6 bases not matched to a gene. Germline assignment: CDR1 MGHRA and CDR2 YSYEKL. The CDR3 loop spans 14 amino acids. Here the CDR3 DNA reads TGCGCCAGCAGCTGGACAGGGAAAGAAAACACCATATATTTT. Translated, it gives CASSWTGKENTIYF.

This clonotype was observed a few times. The chain employs TRBV7-2 and TRBJ1-1; possibly TRBD1 for D (5 bases). V lost 1 base to trimming and J lost 10 bases, with 16 bases between them. The CDR3 is 14 amino acids. Germline V gene lookup returns CDR1 SGHTA and CDR2 FQGNSA. CDR3 in DNA: TGTGCCAGCAGCTTAGGAAGTAGAGCAGGGAGAGCTTTCTTT. Translation gives CASSLGSRAGRAFF. The full variable domain, in which reference TRBV7-2 and TRBJ1-1 provide the parts outside the CDR3, is GAGVSQSPSNKVTEKGKDVELRCDPISGHTALYWYRQSLGQGLEFLIYFQGNSAPDKSGLPSDRFSAERTGGSVSTLTIQRTQQEDSAVYLCASSLGSRAGRAFFGQGTRLTVV.

This clonotype was counted between two and nine times. The chain uses TRBV7-6 and TRBJ1-1; D ambiguous. Germline CDR1 reads SGHVS; CDR2 reads FNYEAQ. CDR3 length: 15 amino acids. The V gene lost 0 bases and the J gene lost 8 bases, with 16 bases spanning the gap. This CDR3 reads CASSLARSRLKEAFF. In nucleotides, the CDR3 is TGTGCCAGCAGCTTAGCGAGGTCCCGTTTGAAAGAAGCTTTCTTT. Full variable domain (outside the CDR3, taken from reference TRBV7-6 and TRBJ1-1): GAGVSQSPRYKVTKRGQDVALRCDPISGHVSLYWYRQALGQGPEFLTYFNYEAQQDKSGLPNDRFSAERPEGSISTLTIQRTEQRDSAMYRCASSLARSRLKEAFFGQGTRLTVV.

This chain uses TRBV25-1 with TRBJ1-2; no clear D. The V gene's germline CDR1 is MGHDK and CDR2 SYGVNS. The CDR3 length is 13 residues. V was pared by 7 bases and J by 4 bases, with 13 bases between. In DNA form, the CDR3 reads TGTGCCAGCAAGTATACCGATTCCTATGGCTACACCTTC. Its translation: CASKYTDSYGYTF.

The chain joins TRBV5-1 to TRBJ2-5; a weak D match, TRBD2 (5 bases). The V gene lost 9 bases and the J gene lost 5 bases, with 14 bases spanning the gap. The CDR3 consists of 12 residues. Germline CDR1 reads SGHRS; CDR2 reads YFSETQ. The CDR3 DNA follows: TGCGCCACCAAAGGGAGCCGGGAGACCCAGTACTTC. Its translation is CATKGSRETQYF.

There are a few counts of this clonotype. The J gene is TRBJ1-2, the V gene TRBV25-1; D is ambiguous. The CDR3 sequence is 12 residues long. V was shortened by 4 bases and J by 2 bases, with 5 bases between the two germline ends. The germline CDR1 and CDR2 sequences are MGHDK and SYGVNS. CDR3 amino acids: CASSVYNYGYTF. CDR3 DNA sequence: TGTGCCAGCAGTGTGTACAACTATGGCTACACCTTC.